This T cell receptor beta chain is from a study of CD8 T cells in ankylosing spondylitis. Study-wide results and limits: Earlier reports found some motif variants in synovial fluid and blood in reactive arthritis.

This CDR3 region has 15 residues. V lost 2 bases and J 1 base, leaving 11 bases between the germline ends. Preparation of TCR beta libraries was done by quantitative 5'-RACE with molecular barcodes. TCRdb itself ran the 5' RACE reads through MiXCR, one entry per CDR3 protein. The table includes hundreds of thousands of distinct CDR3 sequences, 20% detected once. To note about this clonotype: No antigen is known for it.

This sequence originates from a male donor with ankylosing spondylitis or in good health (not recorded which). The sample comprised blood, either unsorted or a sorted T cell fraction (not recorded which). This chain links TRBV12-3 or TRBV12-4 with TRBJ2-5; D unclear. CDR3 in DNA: TGTGCCAGCAGTTTAATTGGATTAACCCAAGAGACCCAGTACTTC. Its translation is CASSLIGLTQETQYF.